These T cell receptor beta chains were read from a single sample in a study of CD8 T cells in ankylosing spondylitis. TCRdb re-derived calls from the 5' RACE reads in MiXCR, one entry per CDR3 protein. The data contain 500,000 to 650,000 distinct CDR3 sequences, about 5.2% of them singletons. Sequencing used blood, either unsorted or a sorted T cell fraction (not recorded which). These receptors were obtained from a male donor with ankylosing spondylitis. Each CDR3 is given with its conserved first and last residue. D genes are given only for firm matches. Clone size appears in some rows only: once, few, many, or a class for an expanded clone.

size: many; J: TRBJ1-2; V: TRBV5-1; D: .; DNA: TGCGCCAGCAGCTTGGCCGCACAAGGCCTCTATGGCTACACCTTC; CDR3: CASSLAAQGLYGYTF
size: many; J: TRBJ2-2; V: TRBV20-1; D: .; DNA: TGCAGTGCCCCACGGGCGCGGAACACCGGGGAGCTGTTTTTT; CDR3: CSAPRARNTGELFF
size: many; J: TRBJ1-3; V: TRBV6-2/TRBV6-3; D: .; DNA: TGTGCCAGCAGATCGGACTATCGAGGCACCATATATTTT; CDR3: CASRSDYRGTIYF
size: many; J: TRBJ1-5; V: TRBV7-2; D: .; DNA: TGTGCCAGCAGCCCGGACAGCTACAATCAGCCCCAGCATTTT; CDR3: CASSPDSYNQPQHF
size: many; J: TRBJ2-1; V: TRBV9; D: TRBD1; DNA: TGTGCCAGCAGCGTAGTGGGGACAGGGGGCTGGGATGAGCAGTTCTTC; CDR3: CASSVVGTGGWDEQFF
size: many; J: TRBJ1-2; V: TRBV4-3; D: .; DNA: TGCGCCAGCAGCCCCTCGCTAGGGGGGCGGGGTGGCTACACCTTC; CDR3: CASSPSLGGRGGYTF
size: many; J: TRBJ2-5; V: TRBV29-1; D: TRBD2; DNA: TGCAGCGTTAACGGACTAGCGGGAGGGCTGGAGACCCAGTACTTC; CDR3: CSVNGLAGGLETQYF
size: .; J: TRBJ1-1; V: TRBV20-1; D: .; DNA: TGCAGTGCGAGAGGGGACACAGCGAACACTGAAGCTTTCTTT; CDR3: CSARGDTANTEAFF
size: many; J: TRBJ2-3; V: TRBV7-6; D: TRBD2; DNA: TGTGCCAGCAGCTTGGGACTAGCGCCGGGCACAGATACGCAGTATTTT; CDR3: CASSLGLAPGTDTQYF
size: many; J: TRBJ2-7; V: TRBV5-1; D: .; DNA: TGCGCCAGCAGCTTGTGGGCGGGGGCCTCCTACGAGCAGTACTTC; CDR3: CASSLWAGASYEQYF
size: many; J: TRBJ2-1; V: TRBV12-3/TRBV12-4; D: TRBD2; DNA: TGTGCCAGCAGTTTATGGGGAGGGGATGAGCAGTTCTTC; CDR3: CASSLWGGDEQFF
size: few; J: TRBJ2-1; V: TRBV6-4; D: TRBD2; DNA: TGTGCCAGCAGTGACTCTCCGGGGGGGCCCTACAATGAGCAGTTCTTC; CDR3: CASSDSPGGPYNEQFF
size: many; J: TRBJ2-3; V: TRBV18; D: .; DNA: TGTGCCAGCTCGGACTTCGGCGGCACAGATACGCAGTATTTT; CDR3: CASSDFGGTDTQYF
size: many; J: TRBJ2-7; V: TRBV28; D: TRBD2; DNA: TGTGCCACGTTAGGCAATAGCGGGAGGCCGGGGGAGCAGTACTTC; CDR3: CATLGNSGRPGEQYF
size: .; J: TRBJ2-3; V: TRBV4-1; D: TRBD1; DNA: TGCGCCAGCACCAAAGACCCCGGACAGGGACATACGCAGTATTTT; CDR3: CASTKDPGQGHTQYF
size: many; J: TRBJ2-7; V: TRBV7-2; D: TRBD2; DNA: TGTGCCAGCAGCTTAGAGATTACTAGCGGGACCTACGAGCAGTACTTC; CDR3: CASSLEITSGTYEQYF
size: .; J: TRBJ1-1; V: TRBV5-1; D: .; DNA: TGCGCCAGCAGCCCGGCGGGTGCGTCTGAAGCTTTCTTT; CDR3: CASSPAGASEAFF
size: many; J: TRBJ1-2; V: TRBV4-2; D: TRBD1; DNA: TGTGCCAGCAGCCAGCTATGGGACAGAGGGGCAGCTAACTATGGCTACACCTTC; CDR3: CASSQLWDRGAANYGYTF
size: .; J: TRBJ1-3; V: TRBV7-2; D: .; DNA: TGTGCCAGCAGCTTAGGGTCAGGCGTCTCCTCTGGAAACACCATATATTTT; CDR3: CASSLGSGVSSGNTIYF
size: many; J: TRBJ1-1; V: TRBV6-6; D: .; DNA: TGTGCCAGCAGTCAAAACAGGGACACTGAAGCTTTCTTT; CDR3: CASSQNRDTEAFF
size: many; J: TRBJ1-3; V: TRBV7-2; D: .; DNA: TGTGCCAGCAGCTCAGTGAAAGGAAACACCATATATTTT; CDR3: CASSSVKGNTIYF
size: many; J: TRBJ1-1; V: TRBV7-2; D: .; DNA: TGTGCCAGCAGCCCAGGACGGGGATCCGCTGAAGCTTTCTTT; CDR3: CASSPGRGSAEAFF
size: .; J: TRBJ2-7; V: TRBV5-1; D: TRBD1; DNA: TGCGCCAGCAGCCCCGACAGGGGGCACGACGAGCAGTACTTC; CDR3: CASSPDRGHDEQYF
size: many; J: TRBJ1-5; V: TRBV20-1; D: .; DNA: TGCAGTGCGGGGACACCCCGGTTAAGCAATCAGCCCCAGCATTTT; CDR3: CSAGTPRLSNQPQHF
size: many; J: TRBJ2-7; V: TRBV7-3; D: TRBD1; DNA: TGTGCCAGCAGCTTAACTGGGACAGAACTCTACGAGCAGTACTTC; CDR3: CASSLTGTELYEQYF
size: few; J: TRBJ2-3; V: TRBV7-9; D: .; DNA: TGTGCCAGCAGTTCCAGGGGGGGGACCACAGATACGCAGTATTTT; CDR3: CASSSRGGTTDTQYF
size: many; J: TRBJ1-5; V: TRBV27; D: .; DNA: TGTGCCAGCAGTTCCCTCGGCATAGCTAGCAATCAGCCCCAGCATTTT; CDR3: CASSSLGIASNQPQHF
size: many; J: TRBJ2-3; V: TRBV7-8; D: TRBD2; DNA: TGTGCCAGCCAGCGGGACCCAGATACGCAGTATTTT; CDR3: CASQRDPDTQYF
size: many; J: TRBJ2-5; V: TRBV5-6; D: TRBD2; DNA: TGTGCCTCCAATAGGGGACTAGGACAAGAGACCCAGTACTTC; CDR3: CASNRGLGQETQYF
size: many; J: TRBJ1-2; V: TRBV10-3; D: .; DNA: TGTGCCATCAGTGAGCCCGGCGAGGCTTACCTCTATGGCTACACCTTC; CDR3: CAISEPGEAYLYGYTF
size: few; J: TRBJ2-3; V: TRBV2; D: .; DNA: TGTGCCAGCAGGGCCCGAGATACGCAGTATTTT; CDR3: CASRARDTQYF
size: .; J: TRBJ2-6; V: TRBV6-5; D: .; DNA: TGTGCCAGCACTTCCGGGGCTGGGGCCAACGTCCTGACTTTC; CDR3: CASTSGAGANVLTF
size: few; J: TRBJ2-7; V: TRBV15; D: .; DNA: TGTGCCACCAGCAGTTCGCTGGGGGGCCGTCCCTACGAGCAGTACTTC; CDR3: CATSSSLGGRPYEQYF
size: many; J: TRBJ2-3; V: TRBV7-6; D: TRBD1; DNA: TGTGCCAGCAGTCCCAAGGGGGCTGTCACAGATACGCAGTATTTT; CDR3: CASSPKGAVTDTQYF
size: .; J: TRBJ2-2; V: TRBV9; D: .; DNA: TGTGCCAGCAGCGACGGGCAGGTCGGGGAGCTGTTTTTT; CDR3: CASSDGQVGELFF
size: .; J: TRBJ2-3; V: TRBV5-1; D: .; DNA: TGCGCCAGCAGCTTGGGCGACATGACAGATACGCAGTATTTT; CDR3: CASSLGDMTDTQYF
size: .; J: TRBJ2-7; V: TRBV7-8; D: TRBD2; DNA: TGTGCCAGCAGCTTACTTTCTAGCGGCTCCTACGAGCAGTACTTC; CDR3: CASSLLSSGSYEQYF
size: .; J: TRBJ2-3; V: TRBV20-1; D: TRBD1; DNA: TGCAGTGCTTCACCCGGGACAGGGGGTGTACGTACGCAGTATTTT; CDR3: CSASPGTGGVRTQYF
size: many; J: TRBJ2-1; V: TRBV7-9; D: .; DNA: TGTGCCAGCAGCCCCAGTAGCCCGTACAATGAGCAGTTCTTC; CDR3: CASSPSSPYNEQFF
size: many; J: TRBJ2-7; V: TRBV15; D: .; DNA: TGTGCCACCAGCAGAGATATCCCGGGCTACGAGCAGTACTTC; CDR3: CATSRDIPGYEQYF
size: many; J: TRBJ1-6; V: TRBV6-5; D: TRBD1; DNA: TGTGCCAGCAGTTACTCGGGTCCAGGGGGGATCTATAATTCACCCCTCCACTTT; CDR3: CASSYSGPGGIYNSPLHF
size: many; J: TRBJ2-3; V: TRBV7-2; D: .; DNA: TGTGCCAGCAGCACGCGGGCAGATACGCAGTATTTT; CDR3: CASSTRADTQYF
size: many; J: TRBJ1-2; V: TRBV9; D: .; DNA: TGTGCCAGCAGCGTAGGCATTCAGGGTAACTATGGCTACACCTTC; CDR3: CASSVGIQGNYGYTF
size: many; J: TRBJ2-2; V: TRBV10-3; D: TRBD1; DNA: TGTGCCATCAGATCAGGGACAGAGAAGAACACCGGGGAGCTGTTTTTT; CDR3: CAIRSGTEKNTGELFF
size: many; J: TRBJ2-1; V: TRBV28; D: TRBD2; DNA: TGTGCCAGCAGTTTATTTGCCAGCGGGAGTTCGAATGAGCAGTTCTTC; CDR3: CASSLFASGSSNEQFF
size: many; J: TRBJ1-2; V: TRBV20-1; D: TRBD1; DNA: TGCAGTGCTAGAGATCGAAGGGGGCAGGATGGCTACACCTTC; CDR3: CSARDRRGQDGYTF
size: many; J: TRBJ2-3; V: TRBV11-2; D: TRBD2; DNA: TGTGCCAGCAGCTTAGTCATCATGCATCTAGCGGGAGAGGAAGATACGCAGTATTTT; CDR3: CASSLVIMHLAGEEDTQYF
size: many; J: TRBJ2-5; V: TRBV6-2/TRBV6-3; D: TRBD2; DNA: TGTGCCAGCAGCCGACATATGCCGGGACTAGCGGGAGTGGACCAGTACTTC; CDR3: CASSRHMPGLAGVDQYF
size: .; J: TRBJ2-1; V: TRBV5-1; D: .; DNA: TGCGCCAGCTCCGGGACTGACCCGAAGGATGAGCAGTTCTTC; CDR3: CASSGTDPKDEQFF
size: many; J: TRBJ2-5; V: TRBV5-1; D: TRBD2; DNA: TGCGCCAGCAGCTTCGGCGGGAGCGGAGAGACCCAGTACTTC; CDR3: CASSFGGSGETQYF
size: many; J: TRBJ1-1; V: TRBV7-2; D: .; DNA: TGTGCCAGCAGCTTAAGAGACAGCTCAAGGGGCACTGAAGCTTTCTTT; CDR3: CASSLRDSSRGTEAFF
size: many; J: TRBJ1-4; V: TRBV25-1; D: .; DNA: TGTGCCAGCAGCCAGGCGCCAGATGAAAAACTGTTTTTT; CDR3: CASSQAPDEKLFF
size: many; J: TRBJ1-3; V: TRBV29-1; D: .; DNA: TGCAGCGTTGAATCGAGCAACACCATATATTTT; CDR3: CSVESSNTIYF
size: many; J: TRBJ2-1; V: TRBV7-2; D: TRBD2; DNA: TGTGCCAGCAGCTTAGTAGCGGGGAGAAACAATGAGCAGTTCTTC; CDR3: CASSLVAGRNNEQFF
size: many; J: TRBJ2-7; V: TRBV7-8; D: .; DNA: TGTGCCAGCAGCTTGAGGGCGGAGCCCTACGAGCAGTACTTC; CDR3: CASSLRAEPYEQYF
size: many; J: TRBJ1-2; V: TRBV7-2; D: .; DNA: TGTGCCAGCAGCTTAGTCCAGGGGGGCTACACCTTC; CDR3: CASSLVQGGYTF
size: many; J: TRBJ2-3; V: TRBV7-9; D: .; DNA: TGTGCCAGCAGCTTAGGGCGAGATACGCAGTATTTT; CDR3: CASSLGRDTQYF
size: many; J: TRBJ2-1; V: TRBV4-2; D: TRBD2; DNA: TGTGCCAGCAGCCAAGATAGAGTCGGGACTAGCGGGGGTTTGTTGCAGTTCTTC; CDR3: CASSQDRVGTSGGLLQFF
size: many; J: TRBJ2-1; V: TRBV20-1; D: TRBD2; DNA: TGCAGTGTATTCGAACAGCGGGGGAGAAATGAGCAGTTCTTC; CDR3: CSVFEQRGRNEQFF